Each of the 7 T cell receptor beta chains below was sequenced from the same sample in a study of shared clonotypes between healthy human individuals. Profiling relied on immunoSEQ multiplex PCR, and the TCRdb table lists in-frame clones only, not all of them. The sample has 2 million to 2.5 million clones, around 93% seen once. Sequencing was performed on naive CD4+ T cells from PBMCs. Specified subset: CD45RA+ positively selected. The receptors were gathered from a young man in good health. Some clones in this sample may be carry-over from other donors' samples.

In its sample, this clone was seen once. The V call is TRBV28, the J call TRBJ1-5; maybe TRBD1 (5 bases). Germline loops: CDR1 MDHEN, CDR2 SYDVKM. V lost 3 bases and J 3 bases, leaving 9 bases between the germline ends. The CDR3 is 14 residues long. The CDR3 loop is CASSFWGINQPQHF. In nucleotides, the CDR3 is TGTGCCAGCAGTTTTTGGGGGATCAATCAGCCCCAGCATTTT.

This clone was counted only a few times. J is TRBJ2-1 and V is TRBV5-8, with 8 bases lining up with TRBD2. Germline CDR1 reads SGHTS; CDR2 reads YDEGEE. The CDR3 length is 16 residues. Germline trimming cut 0 bases from V and 10 bases from J; bases unmatched to any gene: 12. CDR3 DNA sequence: TGTGCCAGCAGCTTGGTTTTGGAGCGGGAGCGAGGGGAGCAGTTCTTC. Protein product: CASSLVLERERGEQFF.

The chain carries TRBV7-9 and TRBJ2-3; D uncertain. The CDR3 has 16 residues. Trimming removed 7 bases from V and 5 bases from J, with 22 bases in between. The germline gives CDR1 SEHNR, CDR2 FQNEAQ (reference sequence). The CDR3 loop is CASNPGLGIREDTQYF. For the CDR3, the DNA is TGTGCCAGCAACCCCGGGCTTGGGATTAGGGAAGATACGCAGTATTTT.

This rearrangement joins TRBV6-5 to TRBJ1-3, with no clear D. The germline V gene has CDR1 MNHEY and CDR2 SVGAGI. The CDR3 is 15 residues long. V shed 4 bases and J shed 0 bases, with 10 bases lying between them. The CDR3 loop is CASSSEAYSGNTIYF. In DNA form, the CDR3 reads TGTGCCAGCAGTTCAGAGGCCTACTCTGGAAACACCATATATTTT.

This chain connects TRBV28 to TRBJ1-2; D is ambiguous. This CDR3 is built from 12 residues. CDR1 is MDHEN, CDR2 SYDVKM, per germline. The V end lost 2 bases, the J end lost 8 bases, and 9 bases lay between the germline ends. This CDR3 reads CASSLVSRGYTF. The CDR3 DNA follows: TGTGCCAGCAGTTTAGTCTCTCGGGGCTACACCTTC.

CDR3 nucleotide sequence: TGTGCCAGCAGCCTGGGGGGATATCCGTCCGGGGAGCTGTTTTTT. Translated: CASSLGGYPSGELFF. The chain is built from TRBV7-8 and TRBJ2-2; D may be TRBD2 (6 bases). The germline V gene encodes CDR1 SGHVS and CDR2 FQNEAQ. This CDR3 is built from 15 residues. Trimming removed 5 bases from V and 6 bases from J, with 16 bases in between.

CDR3 in DNA: TGTGCCAGCAGCCAAGCGGACAGGGTCTACAATGAGCAGTTCTTC. This translates into CASSQADRVYNEQFF. This chain links TRBV5-4 with TRBJ2-1; 8 bases are a match to TRBD1. CDR3 length: 15 residues. V dropped 4 bases and J dropped 3; count of bases not matched to a gene: 6. CDR1 and CDR2 from the germline V gene are SGHNT and YYREEE (reference sequence).